The clone carrying this T cell receptor (beta chain) came up a few times. These data originate in a study of early T cells in non-severe SARS-CoV-2 infection. TCRdb processed the 5' RACE reads anew with MiXCR; each CDR3 protein has one entry. The table lists 75,000 to 100,000 distinct CDR3 sequences, over 15% of them singletons. V was shortened by 4 bases and J by 7 bases, with 10 bases between the two germline ends. Germline CDR1 and CDR2: SEHNR and FQNEAQ (reference sequence). This CDR3 region has 12 residues. The sequence came from an adult who was a healthcare worker with PCR-confirmed SARS-CoV-2 infection or an uninfected control (not recorded which). What was sequenced was whole blood. The chain combines TRBV7-9 with TRBJ1-1; TRBD1 is a possible D gene (5 bases). CDR3 in DNA: TGTGCCAGCAGCTATGGGGCGGGTGAAGCTTTCTTT. It encodes CASSYGAGEAFF.